This T cell receptor (beta chain) was sequenced during a study of T cell clonotyping in hematopoietic cell transplantation. Overall study findings and caveats: Graft donor and pretransplant recipient Inverse Simpson Index values predicted broader posttransplant TCR diversity. After transplant, recipient diversity fell while pathologically expanded clonotypes grew through day 180. At the given depth, recipient repertoires were over 95% de novo clonotypes.

Only in-frame clones appear in the TCRdb table, and some are missing; sequencing was by immunoSEQ multiplex PCR. The sample carries roughly 13,000 clones, 65% to 80% recorded once. The CDR3 totals 15 residues. After removal of 2 bases from V and 4 bases from J, the junction contained 6 bases not matched to a gene. Per the germline V gene, CDR1 is MNHEY and CDR2 is SVGAGI. Recipients were bled about 28 days pretransplant and at posttransplant days 30, 100, 180. As regards this clone: Its target is not known.

This clonotype was obtained from a male patient aged 55 to 70 who had an allogeneic stem cell transplant from an unrelated donor, so the T cells may come from the graft donor. Some clones in this sample may be carry-over from other donors' samples. The sample here was peripheral blood mononuclear cells, taken 180 days after allogeneic stem cell transplant. The chain couples TRBV6-5 to TRBJ1-1; 8 nucleotides align to TRBD1. CDR3 in DNA: TGTGCCAGCAGTTACGAGACAGGGGCGGGCACTGAAGCTTTCTTT. Residues: CASSYETGAGTEAFF.